A single sample is the source of the 23 T cell receptor beta chains below, sequenced in a study of T cells in Graves' hyperthyroidism and ophthalmopathy. RNA transcripts yielded amplified TCR beta CDR3 regions. HTBI primers were the set used in a first-round RT-PCR of the TCR CDR3. MiXCR was run by TCRdb on the multiplex PCR reads, yielding one entry per CDR3 protein. The table has about 660,000 distinct CDR3 sequences, just under 45% seen once. The sample comprised peripheral blood or thyroid tissue (not recorded which). These receptor sequences come from an adult man with Graves' disease, either hyperthyroidism or ophthalmopathy (not recorded which).

The J gene is TRBJ1-1, the V gene TRBV20-1, with TRBD1 identical over 11 bases. Unmatched junction bases numbered 11, after V lost 6 bases and J lost 2 bases. Germline V lookup: CDR1 DFQATT, CDR2 SNEGSKA (reference sequence). The CDR3 totals 16 residues. The CDR3 nucleotides are TGCAGTGCCTCACCGGGACAGGGGGGAATTAACACTGAAGCTTTCTTT. Translated: CSASPGQGGINTEAFF.

In its sample, this clonotype was seen a few times. The CDR3 sequence: CSANKRGRGETQYF. DNA of the CDR3: TGCAGCGCCAACAAGCGGGGGCGCGGGGAGACCCAGTACTTC. The gene calls are TRBV29-1 and TRBJ2-5; 8 nucleotides line up with TRBD2. J gave up 5 bases and V 7 bases, and 12 bases lay outside the gene matches. The CDR3 runs to 14 residues. Germline V gene data show CDR1 as SQVTM and CDR2 as ANQGSEA.

This clonotype was detected a few times. The chain recombines TRBV20-1 with TRBJ1-1, with D perhaps TRBD1 (6 bases). Germline V lookup: CDR1 DFQATT, CDR2 SNEGSKA (reference sequence). Trimming removed 3 bases from V and 4 bases from J, with 15 bases in between. The CDR3 covers 14 residues. This chain's CDR3 is CSARGGRSGTEAFF. DNA for the CDR3: TGCAGTGCTAGGGGGGGGCGTTCCGGCACTGAAGCTTTCTTT.

This clonotype was detected many times. The chain has TRBV19 and TRBJ2-2; D ambiguous. The CDR3 covers 14 residues. V lost 6 bases and J lost 0, with 8 bases in between. CDR1 is LNHDA, CDR2 SQIVND, per germline (reference sequence). CDR3 bases: TGTGCCAGTAGGGGCAGCCCGAACACCGGGGAGCTGTTTTTT. This translates into CASRGSPNTGELFF.

This clonotype has ten or more counts. The genes are TRBV29-1 and TRBJ2-7; tentative D call: TRBD2 (5 bases). The CDR3 runs to 13 residues. The germline gives CDR1 SQVTM, CDR2 ANQGSEA. V lost 7 bases and J 4 bases, leaving 17 bases between the germline ends. The CDR3 is CSAIWMTGYEQYF. CDR3 in DNA: TGCAGCGCCATCTGGATGACGGGGTACGAGCAGTACTTC.

This clonotype was counted a single time. CDR3 bases: TGTGCCAGCAGTTCTCTCGGGGGGGTCGATGAAAAACTGTTTTTT. Protein: CASSSLGGVDEKLFF. The genes are TRBV9 and TRBJ1-4; a possible D gene is TRBD1 (5 bases). V dropped 5 bases and J dropped 6 bases, with 17 bases sitting between them. The length of the CDR3 is 15 residues. The V gene's germline CDR1 is SGDLS and CDR2 YYNGEE.

The chain has TRBV11-2 and TRBJ1-6; a possible D gene is TRBD1 (5 bases). The germline V gene has CDR1 SGHAT and CDR2 FQNNGV. V gave up 0 bases and J gave up 3 bases, with 12 bases separating them. This CDR3 is built from 17 residues. CDR3 amino acids: CASSLEAGQYYNSPLHF. The CDR3, as DNA: TGTGCCAGCAGCTTAGAGGCCGGACAATACTATAATTCACCCCTCCACTTT.

This clonotype came up a few times. The chain has TRBV7-9 and TRBJ2-7; TRBD2 aligns across 9 bases. CDR3 size: 16 residues. Unmatched junction bases numbered 9, after V lost 4 bases and J lost 2 bases. CDR1 is SEHNR and CDR2 is FQNEAQ in the germline V gene (reference sequence). CDR3 protein: CASSSTSGDTPYEQYF. CDR3 bases: TGTGCCAGCAGCTCGACTAGCGGAGACACACCCTACGAGCAGTACTTC.

This clonotype was counted many times. This chain links TRBV7-9 with TRBJ1-4; tentatively, D is TRBD1 (6 bases). This CDR3 contains 13 residues. Deletions cut 5 bases from V and 8 bases from J, with 12 bases between. Looked up from germline, CDR1 is SEHNR and CDR2 is FQNEAQ (reference sequence). This CDR3 is CASSPGQSEKLFF. As DNA, the CDR3 is TGTGCCAGCAGCCCAGGACAGTCGGAAAAACTGTTTTTT.

The chain uses TRBV7-9 and TRBJ2-7, with TRBD1 identical over 7 bases. CDR1 SEHNR and CDR2 FQNEAQ come from the germline V gene (reference sequence). Unmatched junction bases numbered 6, after V lost 5 bases and J lost 2 bases. The CDR3 is made up of 14 amino acids. The CDR3 DNA reads as TGTGCCAGCAGCCAAGGGACAGCCACCTACGAGCAGTACTTC. Translated, it gives CASSQGTATYEQYF.

This clonotype was recorded many times. The J gene is TRBJ2-7, the V gene TRBV29-1, with D possibly being TRBD1 or TRBD2 (6 bases each). The CDR3 is made up of 15 amino acids. Looked up from germline, CDR1 is SQVTM and CDR2 is ANQGSEA. Between the trimmed V and J ends, which lost 6 bases and 6 bases, there was a span of 24 bases. The DNA of the CDR3 is TGCAGCGTGGGGACTTCTGGGACACGCCGGGGCGAGCAGTACTTC. This translates into CSVGTSGTRRGEQYF.

At least ten counts were recorded for this clonotype. The V gene is TRBV7-8, the J gene TRBJ2-7; no reliable D call. The CDR3 has 13 residues. V was trimmed by 2 bases and J by 5 bases, leaving 10 bases between them. Germline V CDR1 and CDR2: SGHVS, FQNEAQ. The CDR3 protein is CASSLRRWDEQYF. The CDR3 nucleotides are TGTGCCAGCAGCTTACGCCGGTGGGACGAGCAGTACTTC.

This clonotype has ten or more counts. The chain combines TRBV7-9 with TRBJ1-1, with D maybe TRBD1 (6 bases). The CDR3 length is 13 residues. Germline-derived CDR1 and CDR2 are SEHNR and FQNEAQ (reference sequence). V was cut by 4 bases and J by 9 bases, with 15 bases left in between. In DNA form, the CDR3 reads TGTGCCAGCAGCTCCGAGGGGGAGAGGAAAGCTTTCTTT. Translated: CASSSEGERKAFF.

In regard to this clonotype: This may be a read error: a much more frequent sequence differs by one nucleotide. The chain recombines TRBV2 with TRBJ2-5; perhaps D is TRBD1 or TRBD2 (5 bases each). This CDR3 comprises 13 residues. Deletions cut 10 bases from V and 5 bases from J, with 17 bases between. Germline CDR1 SNHLY, CDR2 FYNNEI. DNA of the CDR3: TGTGCCATCACCGGGACGAAAATCGAGACCCAGTACTTC. Protein: CAITGTKIETQYF.

The V call is TRBV29-1, the J call TRBJ1-3; possible D gene TRBD1, 5 bases. Germline V gene sequence: CDR1 SQVTM, CDR2 ANQGSEA. This CDR3 is 12 amino acids long. With 3 bases removed from V and 7 bases from J, the gap between germline ends came to 10 bases. The CDR3 DNA reads as TGCAGCGTTGAGCCTGGGACGAACACCATATATTTT. Translated: CSVEPGTNTIYF.

This chain joins TRBV7-8 and TRBJ1-5; D not certain. Germline-derived CDR1 and CDR2 are SGHVS and FQNEAQ. This CDR3 spans 14 amino acids. V lost 2 bases and J lost 3, with 8 bases in between. CDR3 sequence: CASSLYSSNQPQHF. The CDR3 coding sequence is TGTGCCAGCAGCTTATACAGTTCCAATCAGCCCCAGCATTTT.

J is TRBJ2-5 and V is TRBV7-6; 8 bases align to TRBD2. Germline CDR1 reads SGHVS; CDR2 reads FNYEAQ. V shed 1 base, J shed 4 bases, and the junction held 5 bases outside the gene matches. There are 15 residues in the CDR3. DNA of the CDR3: TGTGCCAGCAGCTTAGGGGGGACTAGTGGAGAGACCCAGTACTTC. Encoded protein: CASSLGGTSGETQYF.

The chain combines TRBV11-1 with TRBJ1-2; the match to TRBD1 covers 7 bases. The CDR3 runs to 15 residues. Germline V gene data show CDR1 as SGHAT and CDR2 as FQDESV (reference sequence). Trimming took 6 bases from V and 8 from J; bases not matched to a gene: 15. The DNA of the CDR3 is TGTGCCAGCAGTTTGGCAGGACGACAGGGAACGGGCTACACCTTC. This encodes CASSLAGRQGTGYTF.

This clonotype turned up a few times. The chain uses TRBV6-1 and TRBJ1-1; D is unclear. Trimming cost V 6 bases and J 0 bases, with 5 bases left between them. Germline CDR1 reads MNHNS; CDR2 reads SASEGT. This CDR3 spans 12 amino acids. The CDR3 DNA reads TGTGCCAGCAGAACAATGAACACTGAAGCTTTCTTT. Amino acid sequence: CASRTMNTEAFF.

The chain uses TRBV12-3 or TRBV12-4 and TRBJ1-5; 12 bases line up with TRBD1. Trimming at V came to 6 bases and at J to 2 bases, leaving 14 bases not matched to a gene. This CDR3 comprises 19 residues. The CDR3 DNA sequence: TGTGCCAGCAGGCGGGGGACAGGGGGCGCTGGGTTAGGCAATCAGCCCCAGCATTTT. As protein: CASRRGTGGAGLGNQPQHF.

The chain combines TRBV7-9 with TRBJ2-5; D is ambiguous. The CDR3 covers 16 residues. V lost 5 bases and J 4 bases, leaving 20 bases between the germline ends. The V gene's germline CDR1 is SEHNR and CDR2 FQNEAQ (reference sequence). CDR3 bases: TGTGCCAGCAGCCTCGCGAGGATAGTAGGCCTAGAGACCCAGTACTTC. This encodes CASSLARIVGLETQYF.

This clonotype was seen only a few times. CDR3 loop: CASSFLTGLNTEAFF. The CDR3, as DNA: TGTGCCAGCAGCTTCTTGACAGGGTTGAACACTGAAGCTTTCTTT. The J gene is TRBJ1-1, the V gene TRBV7-9; 7 nucleotides align to TRBD1. The CDR3 is made up of 15 amino acids. Trimming cost V 3 bases and J 0 bases; bases outside gene matches: 4. Germline V gene data show CDR1 as SEHNR and CDR2 as FQNEAQ (reference sequence).

The chain employs TRBV12-3 or TRBV12-4 and TRBJ1-1; TRBD1 matches at 9 bases. The CDR3 runs 14 residues. V shed 8 bases, J shed 1 base, and the junction held 5 bases outside the gene matches. The CDR3 here is CASRTGVRNTEAFF. CDR3 DNA sequence: TGTGCCAGCCGGACAGGGGTTCGGAACACTGAAGCTTTCTTT.